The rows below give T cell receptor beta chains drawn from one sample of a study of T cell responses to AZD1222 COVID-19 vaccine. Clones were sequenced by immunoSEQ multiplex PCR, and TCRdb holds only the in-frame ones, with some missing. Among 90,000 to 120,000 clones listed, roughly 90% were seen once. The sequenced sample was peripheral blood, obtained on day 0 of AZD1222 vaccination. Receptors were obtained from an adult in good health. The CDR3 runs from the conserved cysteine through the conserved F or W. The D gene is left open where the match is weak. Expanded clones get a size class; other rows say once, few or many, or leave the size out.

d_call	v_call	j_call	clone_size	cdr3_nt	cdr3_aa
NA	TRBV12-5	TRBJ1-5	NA	TGTGCTAGTGGTGAGGGGGGGGACTTAAGGAGCAATCAGCCCCAGCATTTT	CASGEGGDLRSNQPQHF
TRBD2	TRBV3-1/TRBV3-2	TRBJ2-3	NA	TGTGCCAGCAGCCAAGATCTGGGACTAGCGGGTTCAGATACGCAGTATTTT	CASSQDLGLAGSDTQYF
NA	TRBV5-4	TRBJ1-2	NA	TGTGCCAGCAGCTTGCGACAGGAGGGTTATGGCTACACCTTC	CASSLRQEGYGYTF
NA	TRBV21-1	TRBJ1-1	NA	TGTGCCAGCAGCAAAGCGCTTTCACGGCCACAGGAAGCTTTCTTT	CASSKALSRPQEAFF
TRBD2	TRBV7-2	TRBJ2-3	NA	TGTGCCAGCAGCTCCCGGACTAGCGGGAGTTGGCCAGATACGCAGTATTTT	CASSSRTSGSWPDTQYF
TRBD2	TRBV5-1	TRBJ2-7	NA	TGCGCCAGCAGCGCATTTCCGGGACTAGCGGGGGGCCGTTCTATGACCTCCTACGAGCAGTACTTC	CASSAFPGLAGGRSMTSYEQYF
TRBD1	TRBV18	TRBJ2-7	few	TGTGCCAGCTCACGGGGGACAGATTACGAGCAGTACTTC	CASSRGTDYEQYF
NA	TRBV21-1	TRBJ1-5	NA	TGTGCCCTAGTTCAGCCCCAGCATTTT	CALVQPQHF
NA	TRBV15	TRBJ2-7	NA	TGTGCCACCAGCACGAGTATCGGCTACGAGCAGTACTTC	CATSTSIGYEQYF
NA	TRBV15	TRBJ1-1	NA	TGTGCCACCAGCACAGACATGAACACTGAAGCTTTCTTT	CATSTDMNTEAFF
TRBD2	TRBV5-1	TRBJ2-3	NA	TGCGCCAGCTCCTCCGGACTAGCCCTCACAGATACGCAGTATTTT	CASSSGLALTDTQYF
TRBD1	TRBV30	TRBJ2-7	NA	TGTGCCCGAGACATAGGGACAGGGCCCTACGAGCAGTACTTC	CARDIGTGPYEQYF
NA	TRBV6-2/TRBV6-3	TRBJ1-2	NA	TGTGCCAGCAGTTACTCCCCCTCTTGGGTTCGTCACTATGGCTACACCTTC	CASSYSPSWVRHYGYTF
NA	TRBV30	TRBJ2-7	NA	TGTGCCTGGAGTTTAGGGGATCCCGAGCAGTACTTC	CAWSLGDPEQYF
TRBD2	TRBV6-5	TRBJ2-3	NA	TGTGCCAGCAATCTAGCGGGAGGGACAGATACGCAGTATTTT	CASNLAGGTDTQYF
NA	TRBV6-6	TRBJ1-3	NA	TGTGCCAGCACTTCGGGGGTCTCTGGAAACACCATATATTTT	CASTSGVSGNTIYF
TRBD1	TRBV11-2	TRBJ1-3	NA	TGTGCCAGCAGCTTAGGGTCGGGGACAGGGAGAAACACCATATATTTT	CASSLGSGTGRNTIYF
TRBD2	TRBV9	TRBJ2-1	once	TGTGCCAGCAGCCCCCGAGCTAGCGGGACCTACAATGAGCAGTTCTTC	CASSPRASGTYNEQFF
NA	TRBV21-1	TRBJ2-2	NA	TGTGCCAGCAGCAAACAGGGGGAGTTCACCGGGGAGCTGTTTTTT	CASSKQGEFTGELFF
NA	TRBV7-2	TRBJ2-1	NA	TGTGCCAGCAGCTACCAGGGAAAGCAGTTCTTC	CASSYQGKQFF
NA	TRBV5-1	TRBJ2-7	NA	TGCGCCAGCAGCCACGGACCTTACGAGCAGTACTTC	CASSHGPYEQYF
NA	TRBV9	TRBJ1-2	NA	TGTGCCAGCAGCGTTGACGGCGTACGAGGCGGCTACACCTTC	CASSVDGVRGGYTF
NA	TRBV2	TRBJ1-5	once	TGTGCCAGCAGCCAGGGGACCCTTGGCAATCAGCCCCAGCATTTT	CASSQGTLGNQPQHF
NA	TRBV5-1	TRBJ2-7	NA	TGCGCCAGCAGCCCTGACAAGCCGTCCTACGAGCAGTACTTC	CASSPDKPSYEQYF
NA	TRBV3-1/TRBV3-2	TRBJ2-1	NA	TGTGCCAGCAGCCAAGATTCTAGATACAATGAGCAGTTCTTC	CASSQDSRYNEQFF
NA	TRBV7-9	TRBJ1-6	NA	TGTGCCAGCAGCTTAGGAGAGGTCAGATCACCCCTCCACTTT	CASSLGEVRSPLHF
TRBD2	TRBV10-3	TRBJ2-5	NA	TGTGCCATCAGTGAGGCGCCGCGGGGGGGCCGAGAGACCCAGTACTTC	CAISEAPRGGRETQYF
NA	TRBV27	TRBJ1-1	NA	TGTGCCAGCAGTAAACGACAGAAGAACACTGAAGCTTTCTTT	CASSKRQKNTEAFF
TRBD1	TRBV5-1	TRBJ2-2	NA	TGCGCCAGCAGCCCCGGACAGGTGGAGCTGTTTTTT	CASSPGQVELFF
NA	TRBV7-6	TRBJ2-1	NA	TGTGCCAGCAGCTTAGATCGAGGGGGAGGCAATGAGCAGTTCTTC	CASSLDRGGGNEQFF
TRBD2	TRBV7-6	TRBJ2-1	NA	TGTGCCAGCAGCCCAGGCGGGGGCTCCTACAATGAGCAGTTCTTC	CASSPGGGSYNEQFF
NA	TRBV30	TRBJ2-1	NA	TGTGCCTGGAGTGTGGGGAATGAGCAGTTCTTC	CAWSVGNEQFF
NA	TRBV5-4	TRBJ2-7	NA	TGTGCCAGCAGCTGGACTGGGGGTTACGAGCAGTACTTC	CASSWTGGYEQYF
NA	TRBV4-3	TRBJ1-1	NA	TGCGCCAGCAGCCAAGAAGCCGGGAACACTGAAGCTTTCTTT	CASSQEAGNTEAFF
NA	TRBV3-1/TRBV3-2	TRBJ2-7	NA	TGTGCCAGCATCGAGGGCATCTACGAGCAGTACTTC	CASIEGIYEQYF
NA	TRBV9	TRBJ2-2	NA	TGTGCCAGCAGCGTCCCCTTTGGGGGGACCGGGGAGCTGTTTTTT	CASSVPFGGTGELFF
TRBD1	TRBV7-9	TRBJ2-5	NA	TGTGCCAGCAGCTTAGGGGGGACAGAGAAAGAGACCCAGTACTTC	CASSLGGTEKETQYF
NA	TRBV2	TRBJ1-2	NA	TGTGCCAGCAGTGCCGAGACACGGCGGGGCTACACCTTC	CASSAETRRGYTF
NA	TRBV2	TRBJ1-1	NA	TGTGCCAGCAGTGATCAGGGGAACACTGAAGCTTTCTTT	CASSDQGNTEAFF
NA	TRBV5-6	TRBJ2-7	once	TGTGCCAGCAGCTTCTGGCGCCCACTACCCTACGAGCAGTACTTC	CASSFWRPLPYEQYF
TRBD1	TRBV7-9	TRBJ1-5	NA	TGTGCCAGCAGCCAGGGGACAGGCGACAATCAGCCCCAGCATTTT	CASSQGTGDNQPQHF
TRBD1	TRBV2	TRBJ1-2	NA	TGTGCCAGCAGCGGACAGGGGAACTATGGCTACACCTTC	CASSGQGNYGYTF
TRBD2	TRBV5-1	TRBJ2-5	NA	TGCGCCAGCAGCTTGGGAGGGACTAGTGGCAAAGTGGTGGAGACCCAGTACTTC	CASSLGGTSGKVVETQYF
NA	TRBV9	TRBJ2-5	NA	TGTGCCAGCAGCGTAGGGGAGTCGGGGATTAGAAAGACCCAGTACTTC	CASSVGESGIRKTQYF
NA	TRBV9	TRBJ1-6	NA	TGTGCCAGCAGCGTATGGGAGGGCACGAATTCACCCCTCCACTTT	CASSVWEGTNSPLHF
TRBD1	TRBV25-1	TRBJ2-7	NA	TGTGCCAGCCGGACATCAATCCAGGGGGCGGGCTACGAGCAGTACTTC	CASRTSIQGAGYEQYF
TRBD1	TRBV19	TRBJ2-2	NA	TGTGCCAGTAGTCGCAGGGGGTTTGTGGAGCTGTTTTTT	CASSRRGFVELFF
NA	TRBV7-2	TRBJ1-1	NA	TGTGCCAGCAGCTTAGGAATGGCGGGGAGTGAAGCTTTCTTT	CASSLGMAGSEAFF
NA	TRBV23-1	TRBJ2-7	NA	TGCGCCAGCAGTCACCCGGACATCTACGAGCAGTACTTC	CASSHPDIYEQYF
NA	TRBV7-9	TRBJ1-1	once	TGTGCCAGCACCATGGGGGCCCGACAGGCAGGTGAAGCTTTCTTT	CASTMGARQAGEAFF
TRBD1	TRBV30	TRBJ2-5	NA	TGTGCCTGGAAAATACAGGGGCAAGAGACCCAGTACTTC	CAWKIQGQETQYF
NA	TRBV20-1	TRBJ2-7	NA	TGCAGTGCTAGTGAGGGGGGCCCTTACGAGCAGTACTTC	CSASEGGPYEQYF
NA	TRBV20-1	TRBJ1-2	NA	TGCAGTGCAGGGGGGGGCTACACCTTC	CSAGGGYTF